This T cell receptor (beta chain) was captured in a study of T-cell memory formation after mild COVID-19. CDR3 size: 15 residues. Per the germline V gene, CDR1 is SGDLS and CDR2 is YYNGEE. V was pared by 0 bases and J by 5 bases, with 14 bases between. Researchers used 5'RACE with constant-segment primers to make TCR alpha and TCR beta cDNA libraries that carry sample barcodes and UMIs. MiXCR, applied by TCRdb to the 5' RACE reads, yields one record per CDR3 protein. The sample contains a few hundred thousand distinct CDR3 sequences, roughly a fifth of which appear only once. This clonotype originated in a man younger than 35 who had mild COVID-19 (a few samples of this study predate the infection). Cell type and time point are not known. The gene calls are TRBV9 and TRBJ2-5, with D possibly being TRBD1 or TRBD2 (7 bases each). The sequenced sample was PBMCs or a T cell subset sorted from them (not recorded which). CDR3 coding DNA: TGTGCCAGCAGCGTAGTGGGGGGAGGGGGCGAGACCCAGTACTTC. Its translation: CASSVVGGGGETQYF.